Described below is a single T cell receptor beta chain sequence and its context. In germline, CDR1 is LGHDT, CDR2 YNNKEL (reference sequence). J lost 8 bases, V lost 4 bases, and 10 bases had no gene match. The CDR3 totals 14 residues. The sample originates from a study of blood T cell repertoires in COVID-19. TCRdb's table, derived via immunoSEQ multiplex PCR, lists solely in-frame clones and lacks some. This sample yields 200,000 to 250,000 clones, of which 84% are seen a single time; 3% to 3.5% belongs to the top ten. The chain recombines TRBV3-1 (or the pseudogene TRBV3-2) with TRBJ1-2; 7 nucleotides match TRBD1. This receptor was identified in a woman aged 25 to 39 who had recovered from COVID-19. Material for sequencing was peripheral blood. The CDR3 nucleotides are TGTGCCAGCAGCCTCCGACAGGGAGGTGTGGGCTACACCTTC. It yields the protein CASSLRQGGVGYTF.